The text below deals with one TCR beta chain. Its cognate antigen is unknown. The CDR3 runs 14 residues. The V and J ends lost 3 bases and 2 bases respectively, with 8 bases between them. Germline CDR1 SGHTA, CDR2 FQGNSA. Reverse transcribing all isolated RNA meant expressed TCRB transcripts were sequenced. The average output of naive, central memory and regulatory T cell samples was about 3.57 million reads. The method was immunoSEQ multiplex PCR; TCRdb's version includes in-frame clones alone and lacks a portion of them. This sample has around 150,000 clones; 63% occur once, and the top ten carry roughly 0.095%. Only one heparinised blood draw was taken per donor, and its volume averaged roughly 120 mL. Sorted populations all had greater than 95% purity. The data stem from a study of beta chain features in type 1 diabetes. Study results and limitations: Across all four CD4+ subsets, people with type 1 diabetes showed modestly shorter TCRB CDR3s. Whether HLA type affects TCRB rearrangement stayed undetermined in the present work.

This TCR was sampled from a man aged 25 to 40 with type 1 diabetes. The sequencing sample was made of naive CD4+ T cells from blood. The V call is TRBV7-2, the J call TRBJ2-1; D unclear. The CDR3 spells CASSFGSTYNEQFF. CDR3 sequence (DNA): TGTGCCAGCAGCTTCGGATCGACCTACAATGAGCAGTTCTTC.